This note documents a single TCR beta chain sequence. Its cognate antigen is unknown. The data were obtained in a study of cytomegalovirus exposure and HLA in healthy donors. Study background: Of over 300 genotyped donors, about 81% clustered with self-reported Caucasian donors.

Study observations and caveats: Cytomegalovirus status was reportedly diagnosed by the classifier with high specificity and sensitivity. The study designated about 180 TCR beta chains cytomegalovirus-associated.

Trimming took 0 bases from V and 0 from J, leaving 12 bases between them. The CDR3 length is 16 residues. The germline V gene has CDR1 SGHTA and CDR2 FQGNSA. It was with 60 Vbeta and 13 Jbeta primers that the PCR ran. The repertoire was sequenced with immunoSEQ multiplex PCR; TCRdb's copy has only in-frame clones and lacks some. The sample yields more than 85,000 clones, around four fifths seen once. Input material: PBMCs. The TCR sequence derives from a woman in her forties or fifties in good health and CMV-seropositive. The chain has TRBV7-2 and TRBJ2-7; TRBD1 is a possible D gene (6 bases). The DNA for the CDR3 is TGTGCCAGCAGCTTAGCGTCCAGGGGCGCCTCCTACGAGCAGTACTTC. Its protein product is CASSLASRGASYEQYF.